Listed here are 14 T cell receptor beta chains from one sample, sequenced in a study of PD-1 blockade in mismatch repair-deficient tumors. Clones were sequenced by immunoSEQ multiplex PCR, and TCRdb holds only the in-frame ones, with some missing. The sample records 60,000 to 75,000 clones, 70% to 90% being singletons. The source was peripheral blood, collected 52 weeks after starting pembrolizumab. These receptors all stem from an adult with mismatch repair-deficient cancer.

This clone was recorded a few times. Its ends do not fully match the called genes, so a read error is possible. V gene TRBV7-8 combines with J gene TRBJ1-2; 7 nucleotides match TRBD1. Germline CDR1 and CDR2: SGHVS and FQNEAQ. This CDR3 spans 14 amino acids. The CDR3: CASSLTGANYGYTF. The CDR3, as DNA: TGTGCCAGCAGTCTCACAGGGGCTAATTATGGCTACACCTTC.

The J gene is TRBJ2-7, the V gene TRBV6-5, with 7 bases that match TRBD2. The CDR3 has 16 amino acids. Germline V gene lookup returns CDR1 MNHEY and CDR2 SVGAGI. Trimming removed 0 bases from V and 2 bases from J; junction bases left unmatched: 7. In DNA form, the CDR3 reads TGTGCCAGCAGTTACTCCCGGACTAGTTTAACCTACGAGCAGTACTTC. Translating it yields CASSYSRTSLTYEQYF.

The V gene is TRBV15, the J gene TRBJ1-2; possibly TRBD1 for D (6 bases). V dropped 5 bases and J dropped 6 bases, with 16 bases sitting between them. Germline V lookup: CDR1 LNHNV, CDR2 YYDKDF (reference sequence). The CDR3 loop spans 14 amino acids. The CDR3 nucleotides read TGTGCCACCAGCCCCCCGGGGGGGGCAGATGGCTACACCTTC. This sequence encodes CATSPPGGADGYTF.

The rearrangement uses TRBV9 and TRBJ1-2, with D perhaps matching TRBD1 (6 bases). Trimming removed 4 bases at V and 2 bases at J, with 15 bases between. CDR1 is SGDLS, CDR2 YYNGEE, per germline. The CDR3 extends over 15 amino acids. The CDR3 bases are TGTGCCAGCAGCCCCGCGGGGGCGGAGAACTATGGCTACACCTTC. This codes for CASSPAGAENYGYTF.

The chain is built from TRBV6-5 and TRBJ2-2; possibly TRBD1 or TRBD2 for D (5 bases each). The CDR3 is 14 amino acids. The V gene lost 2 bases and the J gene lost 5 bases, with 9 bases spanning the gap. The V gene's germline CDR1 is MNHEY and CDR2 SVGAGI. CDR3 bases: TGTGCCAGCAGTTACGGGACGGCGACCGGGGAGCTGTTTTTT. This encodes CASSYGTATGELFF.

Here the CDR3 reads CASLAGGSYEQYF. The CDR3 DNA is TGTGCCAGCTTGGCAGGGGGATCCTACGAGCAGTACTTC. V is TRBV2 and J is TRBJ2-7, with 7 bases that match TRBD1. With V trimmed by 8 bases and J by 1 base, 5 bases remained unmatched. The CDR3 contains 13 residues. CDR1 is SNHLY, CDR2 FYNNEI, per germline.

The CDR3 DNA reads TGTGCCAGCAGTCCTGGGGGTCCCGATGGCTACACCTTC. It codes for CASSPGGPDGYTF. The chain uses TRBV28 and TRBJ1-2; D is possibly TRBD1 (5 bases). The V end was cut by 5 bases, the J end by 6 bases, with 13 bases between. CDR3 length: 13 amino acids. CDR1 is MDHEN, CDR2 SYDVKM, per germline.

The genes are TRBV27 and TRBJ2-4; D gene uncertain. V shed 1 base and J shed 0 bases, with 10 bases lying between them. Germline CDR1 MNHEY, CDR2 SMNVEV (reference sequence). The CDR3 covers 16 residues. CDR3 in DNA: TGTGCCAGCAGTTTATTTAGTTCCTTAGCCAAAAACATTCAGTACTTC. Its translation is CASSLFSSLAKNIQYF.

The chain employs TRBV5-5 and TRBJ1-5; possible D gene TRBD1, 5 bases. The ends were cut back, 2 bases at V and 2 bases at J, with 11 bases in the middle. The length of the CDR3 is 15 residues. The V gene's germline CDR1 is SGHKS and CDR2 YYEKEE (reference sequence). CDR3 bases: TGTGCCAGCAGCTTCAGGGTAGATGGCAATCAGCCCCAGCATTTT. It is translated as CASSFRVDGNQPQHF.

This sequence joins TRBV18 and TRBJ2-2; D call uncertain. Deletions cut 3 bases from V and 5 bases from J, with 7 bases between. The germline CDR1 and CDR2 sequences are KGHSH and LQKENI. CDR3 size: 13 residues. The CDR3 protein is CASSPSTTGELFF. CDR3 DNA sequence: TGTGCCAGCTCACCTTCAACAACCGGGGAGCTGTTTTTT.

This chain links TRBV6-4 with TRBJ2-3, with 7 bases that match TRBD2. Germline CDR1 MRHNA, CDR2 SNTAGT. The CDR3 is 14 residues long. V trimming: 4 bases; J trimming: 1 base; junction bases outside the gene matches: 2. The CDR3 nucleotides read TGTGCCAGCAGTGTTACTAGCGGCACAGATACGCAGTATTTT. Translating it yields CASSVTSGTDTQYF.

V gene TRBV28 combines with J gene TRBJ2-1; tentatively, D is TRBD1 (5 bases). V was trimmed by 5 bases and J by 8 bases, leaving 13 bases between them. Germline V gene data show CDR1 as MDHEN and CDR2 as SYDVKM. The CDR3 runs to 13 residues. CDR3 in amino acids: CASSLGQIHEQFF. The CDR3 bases are TGTGCCAGCAGTCTCGGACAAATCCATGAGCAGTTCTTC.

This clone was seen a single time. The chain uses TRBV21-1 and TRBJ2-7; the table's D call of TRBD1 was not tested on the DNA. TRBV21-1 is listed as a pseudogene. This CDR3 spans 19 amino acids. This chain's CDR3 is CASSKKGTQGDRGPYEQYF. The CDR3 DNA sequence: TGTGCCAGCAGCAAAAAGGGCACACAGGGAGACAGGGGGCCCTACGAGCAGTACTTC.

In this sample, this clone turned up a few times. The chain has TRBV4-1 and TRBJ1-2; TRBD1 might be the D (5 bases). The CDR3 is 15 residues long. Germline V gives CDR1 MGHRA, CDR2 YSYEKL. V lost 8 bases to trimming and J lost 8 bases, with 24 bases between them. The CDR3 loop is CASRPPGGASSGYTF. CDR3 coding DNA: TGCGCCAGCCGGCCCCCAGGTGGGGCTAGTTCCGGCTACACCTTC.